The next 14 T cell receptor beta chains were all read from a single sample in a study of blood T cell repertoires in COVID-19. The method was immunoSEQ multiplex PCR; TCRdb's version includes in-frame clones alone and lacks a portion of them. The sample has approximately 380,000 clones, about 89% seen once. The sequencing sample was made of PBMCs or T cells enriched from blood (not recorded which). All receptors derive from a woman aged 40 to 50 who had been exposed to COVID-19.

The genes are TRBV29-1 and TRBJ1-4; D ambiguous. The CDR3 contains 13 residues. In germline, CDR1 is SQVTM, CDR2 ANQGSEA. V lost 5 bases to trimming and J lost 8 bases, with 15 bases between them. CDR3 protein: CSVRGGREEKLFF. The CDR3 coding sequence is TGCAGCGTTCGTGGAGGGAGAGAGGAAAAACTGTTTTTT.

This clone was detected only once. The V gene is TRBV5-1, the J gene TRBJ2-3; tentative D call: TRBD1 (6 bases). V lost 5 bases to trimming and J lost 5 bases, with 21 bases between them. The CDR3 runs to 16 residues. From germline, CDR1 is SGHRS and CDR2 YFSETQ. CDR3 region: CASRGDGRGVGDTQYF. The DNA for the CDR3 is TGCGCCAGCAGGGGAGACGGCAGGGGAGTTGGAGATACGCAGTATTTT.

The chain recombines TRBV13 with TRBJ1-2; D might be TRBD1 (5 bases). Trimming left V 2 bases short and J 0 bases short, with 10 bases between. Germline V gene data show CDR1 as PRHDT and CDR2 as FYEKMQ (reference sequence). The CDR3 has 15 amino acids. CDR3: CASSLYDRSNYGYTF. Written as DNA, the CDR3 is TGTGCCAGCAGCTTATACGACAGATCTAACTATGGCTACACCTTC.

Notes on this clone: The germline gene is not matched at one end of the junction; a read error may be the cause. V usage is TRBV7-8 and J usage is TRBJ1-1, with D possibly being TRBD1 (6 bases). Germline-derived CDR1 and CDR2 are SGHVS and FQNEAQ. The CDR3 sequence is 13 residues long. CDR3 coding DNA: TGTGCCAGCAGCAAAGACAGGAGTACGACCCTGGGATTT. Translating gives CASSKDRSTTLGF.

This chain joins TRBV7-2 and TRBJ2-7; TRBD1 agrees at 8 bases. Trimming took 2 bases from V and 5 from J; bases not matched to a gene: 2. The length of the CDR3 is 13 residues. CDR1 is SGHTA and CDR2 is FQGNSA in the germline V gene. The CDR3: CASSLLDRDEQYF. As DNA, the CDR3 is TGTGCCAGCAGCTTATTGGACAGGGACGAGCAGTACTTC. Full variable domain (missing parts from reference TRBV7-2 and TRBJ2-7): GAGVSQSPSNKVTEKGKDVELRCDPISGHTALYWYRQSLGQGLEFLIYFQGNSAPDKSGLPSDRFSAERTGGSVSTLTIQRTQQEDSAVYLCASSLLDRDEQYFGPGTRLTVT.

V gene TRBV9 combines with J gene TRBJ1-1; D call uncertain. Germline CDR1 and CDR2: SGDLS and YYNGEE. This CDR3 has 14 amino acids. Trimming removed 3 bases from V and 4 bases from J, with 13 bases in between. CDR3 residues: CASSAIRGGTEAFF. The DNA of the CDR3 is TGTGCCAGCAGCGCGATCAGAGGTGGCACTGAAGCTTTCTTT.

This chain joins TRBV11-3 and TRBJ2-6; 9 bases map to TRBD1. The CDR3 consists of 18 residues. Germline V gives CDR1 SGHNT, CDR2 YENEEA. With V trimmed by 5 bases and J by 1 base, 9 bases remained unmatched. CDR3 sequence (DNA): TGTGCCAGCAGCCAGGCCGGGACAGGGTATTCTGGGGCCAACGTCCTGACTTTC. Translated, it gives CASSQAGTGYSGANVLTF.

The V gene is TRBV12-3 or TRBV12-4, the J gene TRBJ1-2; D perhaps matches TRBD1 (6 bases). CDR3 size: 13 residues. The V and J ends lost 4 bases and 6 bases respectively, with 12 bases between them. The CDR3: CASSSAGVDGYTF. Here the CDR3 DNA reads TGTGCCAGCAGTTCCGCAGGGGTAGATGGCTACACCTTC.

CDR3 DNA sequence: TGTGCCGGGGGACAGGGCAATCAGCCCCAGCATTTT. Translation gives CAGGQGNQPQHF. This chain uses TRBV19 with TRBJ1-5; 8 bases match TRBD1. V lost 11 bases and J lost 2; bases outside the gene matches: 2. Germline V gene lookup returns CDR1 LNHDA and CDR2 SQIVND (reference sequence). This CDR3 has 12 residues.

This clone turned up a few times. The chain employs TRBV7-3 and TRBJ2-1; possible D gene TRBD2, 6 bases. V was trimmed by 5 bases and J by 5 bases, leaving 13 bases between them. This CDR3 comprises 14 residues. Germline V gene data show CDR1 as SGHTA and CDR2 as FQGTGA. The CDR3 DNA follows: TGTGCCAGCAGCCCCGGGGGATTGGACAATGAGCAGTTCTTC. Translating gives CASSPGGLDNEQFF.

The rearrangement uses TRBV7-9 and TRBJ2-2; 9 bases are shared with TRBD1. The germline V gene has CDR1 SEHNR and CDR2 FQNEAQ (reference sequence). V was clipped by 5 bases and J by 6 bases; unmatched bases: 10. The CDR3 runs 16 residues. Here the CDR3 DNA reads TGTGCCAGCAGCCCCGGACAGGGGAAGGGAGCCGGGGAGCTGTTTTTT. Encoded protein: CASSPGQGKGAGELFF.

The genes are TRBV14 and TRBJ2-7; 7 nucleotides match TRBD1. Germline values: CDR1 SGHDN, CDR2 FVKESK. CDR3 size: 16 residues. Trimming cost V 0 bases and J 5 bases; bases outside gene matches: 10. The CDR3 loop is CASSQDWGQLANEQYF. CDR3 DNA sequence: TGTGCCAGCAGCCAAGATTGGGGACAGCTAGCCAACGAGCAGTACTTC.

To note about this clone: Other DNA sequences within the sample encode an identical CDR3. The CDR3 nucleotides are TGTGCCACCAGTGATTTTAACGAGCAGTACTTC. Residues: CATSDFNEQYF. The chain links TRBV24-1 to TRBJ2-7; D uncertain. Trimming removed 1 base at V and 5 bases at J, with 2 bases between. The CDR3 length is 11 residues. Germline V CDR1 and CDR2: KGHDR, SFDVKD.

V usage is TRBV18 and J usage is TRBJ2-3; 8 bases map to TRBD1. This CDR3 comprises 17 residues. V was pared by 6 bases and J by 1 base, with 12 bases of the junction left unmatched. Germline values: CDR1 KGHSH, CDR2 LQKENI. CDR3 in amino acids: CASSTNRGSIGTDTQYF. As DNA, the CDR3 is TGTGCCAGCTCTACGAACAGGGGGAGCATAGGCACAGATACGCAGTATTTT.